The clone carrying this T cell receptor (beta chain) occurred a few times. Looked up from germline, CDR1 is SGHRS and CDR2 is YFSETQ. The germline V and J ends were trimmed by 0 bases and 0 bases, with 10 bases remaining between them. The CDR3 sequence is 17 residues long. This record belongs to a study of response to subunit inactivated influenza vaccine. TCRdb redid the calling of the RT-PCR reads with MiXCR, one entry per CDR3 protein. This table holds 560,000 or so distinct CDR3 sequences, 6.5% to 8% found once. This sample comprised PBMCs from blood, obtained less than 30 months after vaccination. This clonotype was obtained from a man between 50 and 69 years old who received an inactivated influenza vaccine. V and J are TRBV5-1 and TRBJ1-6; D perhaps matches TRBD1 (5 bases). Here the CDR3 DNA reads TGCGCCAGCAGCTTGGGACAGCCTTACTCCTATAATTCACCCCTCCACTTT. Encoded protein: CASSLGQPYSYNSPLHF.